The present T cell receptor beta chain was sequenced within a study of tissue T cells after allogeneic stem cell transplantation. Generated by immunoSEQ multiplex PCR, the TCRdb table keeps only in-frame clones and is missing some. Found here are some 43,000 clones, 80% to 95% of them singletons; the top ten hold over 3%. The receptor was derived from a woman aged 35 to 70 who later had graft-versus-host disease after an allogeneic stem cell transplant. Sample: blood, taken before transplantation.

CDR3 sequence reads: CASSLIQGANEKLFF. CDR3 nucleotides: TGTGCCAGTAGTTTGATACAGGGGGCGAATGAAAAACTGTTTTTT. The gene calls are TRBV19 and TRBJ1-4; 9 bases fit TRBD1. In germline, CDR1 is LNHDA, CDR2 SQIVND (reference sequence). V shed 5 bases, J shed 5 bases, and the junction held 6 bases outside the gene matches. The CDR3 contains 15 residues.